These 24 T cell receptor beta chains were sequenced from one sample in a study of Ad26.COV2.S vaccination and SARS-CoV-2 variants. This table comes from immunoSEQ multiplex PCR, and its TCRdb copy is limited to in-frame clones, with some not included. The sample consists of hundreds of thousands of clones, 75% to 95% of them appearing once. Sample treatment: roughly 18 received Ad26.COV2.S at low or high dose, single or two shots; about 5 received placebo; per-sample allocation not given. Samples came from day 63 after the first vaccine or placebo injection. Sequenced material: peripheral blood, taken in a trial of Ad26.COV2.S vaccine versus placebo. The receptors stem from a person between 18 and 65 years old who received the Ad26.COV2.S COVID-19 vaccine or a placebo.

This chain uses TRBV30 with TRBJ2-7, with D possibly matching TRBD2 (6 bases). Trimming pared 7 bases from V and 2 bases from J, leaving 15 bases between. This CDR3 spans 13 amino acids. Looked up from germline, CDR1 is GTSNPN and CDR2 is SVGIG (reference sequence). The DNA for the CDR3 is TGTGCCTTAGACCGGGACTTACCCTACGAGCAGTACTTC. Translated, it gives CALDRDLPYEQYF.

The chain uses TRBV6-7 and TRBJ1-6; 9 nucleotides line up with TRBD1. Being an ORF, TRBV6-7 has a function that is uncertain. J lost 10 bases, V lost 5 bases, and 6 bases had no gene match. The CDR3 loop spans 14 amino acids. The CDR3 reads CASSEQGAGSPLHF. The CDR3 DNA reads as TGTGCCAGCAGTGAACAGGGGGCCGGGTCACCCCTCCACTTT.

This clone was seen a single time. This chain joins TRBV28 and TRBJ2-2, with D possibly being TRBD2 (6 bases). V was pared by 2 bases and J by 6 bases, with 13 bases between. The CDR3 is made up of 15 amino acids. Germline V gives CDR1 MDHEN, CDR2 SYDVKM. In DNA, the CDR3 is TGTGCCAGCAGTTTAGCGGGGAGGTCCCCCGGGGAGCTGTTTTTT. It codes for CASSLAGRSPGELFF. The whole variable domain, filled in from reference TRBV28 and TRBJ2-2, reads DVKVTQSSRYLVKRTGEKVFLECVQDMDHENMFWYRQDPGLGLRLIYFSYDVKMKEKGDIPEGYSVSREKKERFSLILESASTNQTSMYLCASSLAGRSPGELFFGEGSRLTVL.

The V call is TRBV19, the J call TRBJ1-2; D gene ambiguous. Germline V gives CDR1 LNHDA, CDR2 SQIVND (reference sequence). Trimming took 4 bases from V and 2 from J, leaving 2 bases between them. The CDR3 covers 11 residues. CDR3 amino acids: CASSNNYGYTF. CDR3 DNA: TGTGCCAGTAGTAACAACTATGGCTACACCTTC.

The rearrangement uses TRBV29-1 and TRBJ1-1; D remains unclear. Per the germline V gene, CDR1 is SQVTM and CDR2 is ANQGSEA. Trimming removed 6 bases from V and 6 bases from J, with 17 bases in between. The CDR3 has 13 residues. CDR3 DNA: TGCAGCGTAACCGACGGTCAGAGATCTGAAGCTTTCTTT. Protein sequence: CSVTDGQRSEAFF.

This clone has only a few counts. The chain links TRBV24-1 to TRBJ2-2; 10 bases align to TRBD1. Germline CDR1 is KGHDR and CDR2 is SFDVKD. The J segment lost 4 bases and the V segment lost 6 bases, leaving 7 bases of the junction unmatched. The CDR3 runs to 16 residues. The CDR3 sequence is CATSRGTGAPTGELFF. The DNA of the CDR3 is TGTGCCACCAGTCGGGGGACAGGGGCTCCCACCGGGGAGCTGTTTTTT.

The chain joins TRBV5-6 to TRBJ2-1, with 10 bases matching TRBD2. V lost 0 bases and J lost 0; bases outside the gene matches: 6. This CDR3 spans 18 amino acids. Germline CDR1 is SGHDT and CDR2 is YYEEEE. The CDR3, as DNA: TGTGCCAGCAGCTTGGTCCTAGCGGGGGCCCTCTCCTACAATGAGCAGTTCTTC. This codes for CASSLVLAGALSYNEQFF.

The chain uses TRBV2 and TRBJ2-1; D tentatively reads TRBD1 or TRBD2 (5 bases each). The CDR3 is 14 residues long. V was shortened by 6 bases and J by 7 bases, with 16 bases between the two germline ends. CDR1 SNHLY and CDR2 FYNNEI come from the germline V gene. Here the CDR3 reads CASSLAGARNEQFF. Here the CDR3 DNA reads TGTGCCAGCAGCCTCGCCGGGGCCCGGAATGAGCAGTTCTTC.

The chain uses TRBV6-2 or TRBV6-3 and TRBJ1-2; D might be TRBD1 (5 bases). The V end lost 3 bases, the J end lost 8 bases, and 13 bases lay between the germline ends. CDR3 size: 13 residues. The germline V gene has CDR1 MNHEY and CDR2 SVGEGT. CDR3 nucleotides: TGTGCCAGCAGTTATGAGGGGATAGTCGGCTACACCTTC. Amino acid sequence: CASSYEGIVGYTF.

The chain carries TRBV15 and TRBJ1-5; 7 nucleotides match TRBD1. Germline CDR1 LNHNV, CDR2 YYDKDF (reference sequence). CDR3 length equals 15 residues. The trim removed 0 bases at V and 5 bases at J, leaving 4 bases unmatched. CDR3 nucleotides: TGTGCCACCAGCAGAGAAGAGGGGGCTTATCAGCCCCAGCATTTT. Its translation is CATSREEGAYQPQHF.

The CDR3 loop reads CASTPAGGNTGELFF. The CDR3 region has the DNA TGTGCCAGCACTCCGGCAGGGGGGAACACCGGGGAGCTGTTTTTT. V gene TRBV25-1 combines with J gene TRBJ2-2, with TRBD1 matching over 7 bases. V gave up 7 bases and J gave up 1 base; unmatched junction bases: 6. This CDR3 contains 15 residues. Germline CDR1 and CDR2: MGHDK and SYGVNS.

This chain connects TRBV20-1 to TRBJ1-3; D unclear. The CDR3 extends over 15 amino acids. V lost 3 bases and J lost 2, with 14 bases in between. Germline V CDR1 and CDR2: DFQATT, SNEGSKA (reference sequence). The CDR3 DNA reads as TGCAGTGCTAGTAAAGAAGCCGTCACTGGAAACACCATATATTTT. It translates to CSASKEAVTGNTIYF.

The chain combines TRBV5-6 with TRBJ2-3; 7 bases line up with TRBD1. The junction had 6 bases not matched to a gene; V was cut back by 4 bases and J by 1 base. CDR1 is SGHDT, CDR2 YYEEEE, per germline. This CDR3 has 15 residues. The CDR3 DNA sequence: TGTGCCAGCAGCCTTGGGGGACAGCGCACAGATACGCAGTATTTT. It codes for CASSLGGQRTDTQYF.

The V call is TRBV6-5, the J call TRBJ2-7; D is unresolved. V dropped 1 base and J dropped 5 bases, with 3 bases sitting between them. Germline values: CDR1 MNHEY, CDR2 SVGAGI. This CDR3 contains 11 residues. CDR3 sequence reads: CASSYLHEQYF. The CDR3 DNA follows: TGTGCCAGCAGTTACTTGCACGAGCAGTACTTC.

The J gene is TRBJ2-7, the V gene TRBV6-5; either TRBD1 or TRBD2 may fit D (5 bases each). The CDR3 totals 13 residues. Trimming took 5 bases from V and 1 from J, leaving 9 bases between them. Germline CDR1 and CDR2: MNHEY and SVGAGI. The CDR3 sequence: CASSRDGSYEQYF. The DNA for the CDR3 is TGTGCCAGCAGTCGGGACGGATCCTACGAGCAGTACTTC.

The chain has TRBV27 and TRBJ2-1, with 10 bases aligning to TRBD2. V dropped 5 bases and J dropped 2; count of bases not matched to a gene: 6. Looked up from germline, CDR1 is MNHEY and CDR2 is SMNVEV (reference sequence). The CDR3 consists of 16 residues. The DNA of the CDR3 is TGTGCCAGCAGTCACCTAGCGGGAGACGCCTACAATGAGCAGTTCTTC. Protein sequence: CASSHLAGDAYNEQFF.

The CDR3 region has the DNA TGTGCCAGCAGTACGACCTTACACACCGGGGAGCTGTTTTTT. Amino acid sequence: CASSTTLHTGELFF. This chain connects TRBV6-5 to TRBJ2-2; the D is unclear. Trimming took off 5 bases at V and 3 bases at J, with 10 bases between the two ends. The CDR3 has 14 amino acids. Germline CDR1 and CDR2: MNHEY and SVGAGI.

The chain employs TRBV19 and TRBJ1-3, with no clear D. The V end lost 3 bases, the J end lost 0 bases, and 6 bases lay between the germline ends. The CDR3 totals 14 residues. Germline-derived CDR1 and CDR2 are LNHDA and SQIVND (reference sequence). The CDR3 reads CASSIGNSGNTIYF. The DNA for the CDR3 is TGTGCCAGTAGTATCGGGAACTCTGGAAACACCATATATTTT.

J is TRBJ2-6 and V is TRBV2; no firm D call. This CDR3 spans 15 amino acids. V was cut by 1 base and J by 4 bases, with 8 bases left in between. From germline, CDR1 is SNHLY and CDR2 FYNNEI. The CDR3 bases are TGTGCCAGCAGTGAAGAAACAGCAGGGGCCAACGTCCTGACTTTC. This sequence encodes CASSEETAGANVLTF.

This chain connects TRBV30 to TRBJ1-2; D unclear. The CDR3 has 13 amino acids. Per the germline V gene, CDR1 is GTSNPN and CDR2 is SVGIG (reference sequence). The V end lost 4 bases, the J end lost 0 bases, and 9 bases lay between the germline ends. For the CDR3, the DNA is TGTGCCTGGACACCTGGGACTAACTATGGCTACACCTTC. Amino acids: CAWTPGTNYGYTF.

The rearrangement uses TRBV29-1 and TRBJ2-7; 7 bases map to TRBD1. Germline CDR1 reads SQVTM; CDR2 reads ANQGSEA. This CDR3 comprises 14 residues. V lost 4 bases and J lost 3; bases outside the gene matches: 9. The CDR3 reads CSVVLGQIHYEQYF. In DNA, the CDR3 is TGCAGCGTTGTCTTGGGACAGATTCACTACGAGCAGTACTTC.

The gene calls are TRBV9 and TRBJ2-1, with D possibly being TRBD2 (5 bases). The germline CDR1 and CDR2 sequences are SGDLS and YYNGEE. V lost 4 bases, J lost 4 bases, and 18 bases lay in between. The CDR3 is 16 residues long. This CDR3 reads CASSSRGEPTYNEQFF. CDR3 bases: TGTGCCAGCAGCTCCCGTGGGGAGCCCACGTACAATGAGCAGTTCTTC.

This clone was detected once. The chain joins TRBV5-6 to TRBJ2-1; perhaps D is TRBD1 or TRBD2 (5 bases each). The germline CDR1 and CDR2 sequences are SGHDT and YYEEEE. The ends were cut back, 3 bases at V and 15 bases at J, with 19 bases in the middle. This CDR3 contains 13 residues. In DNA, the CDR3 is TGTGCCAGCAGCTCTGTCTTCCCCGGGACCATGTTCTTC. It codes for CASSSVFPGTMFF.

The chain uses TRBV4-1 and TRBJ2-7; D is perhaps TRBD1 (5 bases). The CDR3 extends over 15 amino acids. Trimming shortened V by 2 bases and J by 1 base, and 12 bases separated the two germline ends. Germline loops: CDR1 MGHRA, CDR2 YSYEKL. The CDR3 reads CASSQQRGLSYEQYF. The CDR3 DNA follows: TGCGCCAGCAGCCAACAAAGGGGCCTTTCCTACGAGCAGTACTTC.